Each of the 30 T cell receptor beta chains below was sequenced from the same sample in a study of early T cells in non-severe SARS-CoV-2 infection. One entry per CDR3 protein results from TCRdb running MiXCR on the 5' RACE reads. Among just over 60,000 distinct CDR3 sequences listed, 7.5% to 10% were seen once. Sequencing was performed on whole blood. The source of these receptors is an adult who was a healthcare worker with PCR-confirmed SARS-CoV-2 infection or an uninfected control (not recorded which).

This clonotype was counted at least ten times. The V call is TRBV6-6, the J call TRBJ2-3, with D maybe TRBD1 (5 bases). V was trimmed by 8 bases and J by 0 bases, leaving 12 bases between them. Germline V gene sequence: CDR1 MNHNY, CDR2 SVGAGI (reference sequence). The CDR3 totals 14 residues. The CDR3: CASEQGTSTDTQYF. Written as DNA, the CDR3 is TGTGCCAGCGAGCAGGGTACTAGCACAGATACGCAGTATTTT.

V usage is TRBV20-1 and J usage is TRBJ1-2; D perhaps matches TRBD1 (5 bases). V lost 6 bases and J 4 bases, leaving 27 bases between the germline ends. The CDR3 extends over 17 amino acids. The germline V gene has CDR1 DFQATT and CDR2 SNEGSKA (reference sequence). CDR3 region: CSARLRDGDGVGYGYTF. The CDR3 DNA reads as TGCAGTGCCCGACTAAGAGATGGGGACGGGGTCGGCTATGGCTACACCTTC.

This clonotype was seen a handful of times. The rearrangement uses TRBV29-1 and TRBJ2-1, with 8 bases lining up with TRBD2. With 1 base clipped from V and 1 base from J, the junction kept 3 bases outside the gene matches. CDR1 is SQVTM and CDR2 is ANQGSEA in the germline V gene. This CDR3 comprises 15 residues. The CDR3 loop reads CSVEGGGGSYNEQFF. The CDR3 DNA is TGCAGCGTTGAAGGTGGCGGGGGGTCCTACAATGAGCAGTTCTTC.

In this sample, this clonotype turned up a few times. The chain recombines TRBV28 with TRBJ2-3, with D possibly being TRBD2 (5 bases). The CDR3 covers 17 residues. Trimming cost V 6 bases and J 0 bases, with 19 bases left between them. Per the germline V gene, CDR1 is MDHEN and CDR2 is SYDVKM. The CDR3 is CASRSVLWGVSTDTQYF. Here the CDR3 DNA reads TGTGCCAGCAGGAGCGTTTTGTGGGGAGTTAGCACAGATACGCAGTATTTT.

The chain uses TRBV10-3 and TRBJ2-5; tentatively, D is TRBD1 (6 bases). With 3 bases removed from V and 5 bases from J, the gap between germline ends came to 16 bases. Germline CDR1 ENHRY, CDR2 SYGVKD. The CDR3 sequence is 15 residues long. Written as DNA, the CDR3 is TGTGCCATCAGTGATTCTCAGGGGAAATCGGAGACCCAGTACTTC. Amino acid sequence: CAISDSQGKSETQYF.

CDR3 sequence reads: CSARGTGDNQPQHF. Here the CDR3 DNA reads TGCAGTGCTAGGGGGACAGGGGATAATCAGCCCCAGCATTTT. The chain has TRBV20-1 and TRBJ1-5, with TRBD1 matching over 10 bases. The V and J ends lost 3 bases and 4 bases, in that order; junction bases with no gene match: 3. Germline V lookup: CDR1 DFQATT, CDR2 SNEGSKA (reference sequence). The CDR3 is 14 amino acids.

The V gene is TRBV12-3 or TRBV12-4, the J gene TRBJ2-1, with D possibly being TRBD2 (5 bases). This CDR3 has 15 residues. Deletions cut 5 bases from V and 0 bases from J, with 11 bases between. The CDR3 loop reads CASSLSGSSYNEQFF. CDR3 in DNA: TGTGCCAGCAGTCTGAGCGGTAGCTCCTACAATGAGCAGTTCTTC.

The chain recombines TRBV12-3 or TRBV12-4 with TRBJ1-2; D gene unclear. The CDR3 consists of 13 residues. With 2 bases removed from V and 4 bases from J, the gap between germline ends came to 8 bases. CDR3 loop: CASSLPGPYGYTF. In DNA, the CDR3 is TGTGCCAGCAGTTTACCAGGCCCCTATGGCTACACCTTC.

This clonotype turned up a few times. V usage is TRBV3-1 and J usage is TRBJ2-3; D uncertain. V was pared by 1 base and J by 4 bases, with 12 bases between. The CDR3 consists of 15 residues. CDR1 is LGHDT and CDR2 is YNNKEL in the germline V gene (reference sequence). The CDR3 DNA follows: TGTGCCAGCAGCCAAGTTGTCTCTGTCCCAGATACGCAGTATTTT. This encodes CASSQVVSVPDTQYF.

This clonotype was seen repeatedly, ten times or more. The chain links TRBV25-1 to TRBJ2-2, with D possibly called TRBD1 or TRBD2 (5 bases each). From germline, CDR1 is MGHDK and CDR2 SYGVNS. Between the trimmed V and J ends, which lost 3 bases and 4 bases, there was a span of 12 bases. The CDR3 has 15 amino acids. CDR3 coding DNA: TGTGCCAGCAGTGAGGTCAGGGCGGGCACCGGGGAGCTGTTTTTT. Translation gives CASSEVRAGTGELFF.

The gene calls are TRBV2 and TRBJ2-4, with D uncertain. Germline CDR1 and CDR2: SNHLY and FYNNEI. This CDR3 is 12 amino acids long. V was clipped by 7 bases and J by 1 base, with 5 bases between them. In DNA, the CDR3 is TGTGCCAGCAAGTCTGCCAAAAACATTCAGTACTTC. It yields the protein CASKSAKNIQYF.

This clonotype was found many times. This chain connects TRBV30 to TRBJ1-2; D uncertain. Germline CDR1 reads GTSNPN; CDR2 reads SVGIG (reference sequence). V dropped 4 bases and J dropped 4 bases, with 13 bases sitting between them. The CDR3 has 13 amino acids. CDR3 bases: TGTGCCTGGATCTACAATATCGGCTATGGCTACACCTTC. Translated: CAWIYNIGYGYTF.

The sample holds many counts of this clonotype. The chain carries TRBV20-1 and TRBJ2-7; TRBD2 matches at 8 bases. The CDR3 consists of 15 residues. In germline, CDR1 is DFQATT, CDR2 SNEGSKA (reference sequence). The V and J ends lost 6 bases and 0 bases, in that order; junction bases with no gene match: 10. The CDR3 DNA reads as TGCAGTGCCAATGACTTAGCGGGGACCTCCTACGAGCAGTACGTC. Protein product: CSANDLAGTSYEQYV.

This clonotype was detected ten times or more. The chain's CDR3 is CASSELTSGGASYNEQFF. As DNA, the CDR3 is TGTGCCAGCAGTGAATTGACTAGCGGGGGGGCCTCCTACAATGAGCAGTTCTTC. V and J are TRBV2 and TRBJ2-1; 14 positions agree with TRBD2. Trimming at V came to 2 bases and at J to 0 bases, leaving 3 bases not matched to a gene. CDR3 length: 18 amino acids. Germline loops: CDR1 SNHLY, CDR2 FYNNEI.

This sequence joins TRBV7-9 and TRBJ1-6, with D possibly TRBD1 on 5 matching bases. V gave up 0 bases and J gave up 7 bases, with 13 bases separating them. Germline CDR1 SEHNR, CDR2 FQNEAQ (reference sequence). The CDR3 is made up of 16 amino acids. The DNA of the CDR3 is TGTGCCAGCAGCTTAGCAATGGCCGGGGGGAATTCACCCCTCCACTTT. This gives the protein CASSLAMAGGNSPLHF.

This clonotype has at least ten counts. V usage is TRBV5-6 and J usage is TRBJ1-1; possible D gene TRBD1, 6 bases. The CDR3 is 15 residues long. V dropped 4 bases and J dropped 11 bases, with 24 bases sitting between them. Per the germline V gene, CDR1 is SGHDT and CDR2 is YYEEEE. CDR3 protein: CASSPTGHKRGGAFF. CDR3 nucleotides: TGTGCCAGCAGCCCCACCGGACACAAACGTGGGGGCGCTTTCTTT.

This clonotype appeared many times. The chain links TRBV27 to TRBJ2-3; 7 bases fit TRBD2. CDR1 is MNHEY, CDR2 SMNVEV, per germline (reference sequence). The CDR3 consists of 14 residues. V trimming: 4 bases; J trimming: 6 bases; junction bases outside the gene matches: 7. CDR3 coding DNA: TGTGCCAGCAGTTCCCTTGCGGGGGTGGATACGCAGTATTTT. This translates into CASSSLAGVDTQYF.

This clonotype was observed many times. This rearrangement joins TRBV10-2 to TRBJ2-2; D gene uncertain. V dropped 6 bases and J dropped 2 bases, with 7 bases sitting between them. Germline CDR1 reads WSHSY; CDR2 reads SAAADI. The CDR3 has 13 residues. The CDR3 DNA follows: TGCGCCAGCAGCCCGACAAACACCGGGGAGCTGTTTTTT. Its translation: CASSPTNTGELFF.

Many counts were recorded for this clonotype. The chain uses TRBV7-8 and TRBJ1-2; no clear D. Germline loops: CDR1 SGHVS, CDR2 FQNEAQ. This CDR3 is 12 amino acids long. The V and J ends lost 5 bases and 10 bases respectively, with 14 bases between them. DNA of the CDR3: TGTGCCAGCAGCCCACCTTCAGCGATCTACACCTTC. Translating gives CASSPPSAIYTF.

The chain uses TRBV5-1 and TRBJ1-2; TRBD1 aligns across 8 bases. CDR3 length equals 15 residues. After removal of 1 base from V and 7 bases from J, the junction contained 9 bases not matched to a gene. Germline assignment: CDR1 SGHRS and CDR2 YFSETQ. CDR3 amino acids: CASSLIGQGGGGYTF. In DNA form, the CDR3 reads TGCGCCAGCAGCTTGATCGGACAGGGCGGTGGTGGCTACACCTTC.

This clonotype has a handful of counts. The CDR3 bases are TGCAGCGCCGCTAGCGGCTACGAGCAGTACGTC. Its protein is CSAASGYEQYV. V gene TRBV29-1 combines with J gene TRBJ2-7; 7 bases align to TRBD2. In germline, CDR1 is SQVTM, CDR2 ANQGSEA. Germline trimming cut 7 bases from V and 3 bases from J; bases unmatched to any gene: 3. This CDR3 has 11 residues.

The genes are TRBV19 and TRBJ2-3; no reliable D call. V lost 3 bases, J lost 0 bases, and 10 bases lay in between. CDR3 size: 15 residues. In germline, CDR1 is LNHDA, CDR2 SQIVND (reference sequence). The DNA of the CDR3 is TGTGCCAGTAGTATGTCTTTCGGCAGCACAGATACGCAGTATTTT. Translated: CASSMSFGSTDTQYF.

V gene TRBV19 combines with J gene TRBJ2-2; D call uncertain. V was shortened by 1 base and J by 0 bases, with 3 bases between the two germline ends. Germline loops: CDR1 LNHDA, CDR2 SQIVND (reference sequence). This CDR3 has 14 residues. The CDR3 region has the DNA TGTGCCAGTAGTATAGCAACGAACACCGGGGAGCTGTTTTTT. Translated, it gives CASSIATNTGELFF.

This clonotype was recorded a few times. The rearrangement uses TRBV5-5 and TRBJ2-7; 7 bases map to TRBD1. With 4 bases clipped from V and 6 bases from J, the junction kept 19 bases outside the gene matches. The CDR3 covers 17 residues. CDR1 and CDR2 from the germline V gene are SGHKS and YYEKEE (reference sequence). CDR3 bases: TGTGCCAGCAGCCCGGACGACAGGGATCCCCCTTCGGGCGAGCAGTACGTC. It is translated as CASSPDDRDPPSGEQYV.

This clonotype was counted a few times. This chain connects TRBV30 to TRBJ2-2; D tentatively reads TRBD1 or TRBD2 (5 bases each). Germline assignment: CDR1 GTSNPN and CDR2 SVGIG (reference sequence). This CDR3 has 13 amino acids. The V end lost 0 bases, the J end lost 6 bases, and 8 bases lay between the germline ends. As DNA, the CDR3 is TGTGCCTGGAGTGTATGGGGGTCCGGGGAGCTGTTTTTT. Its translation: CAWSVWGSGELFF.

The chain carries TRBV11-2 and TRBJ2-2; D may correspond to TRBD1 or TRBD2 (5 bases each). Per the germline V gene, CDR1 is SGHAT and CDR2 is FQNNGV. This CDR3 spans 16 amino acids. V lost 4 bases and J 5 bases, leaving 17 bases between the germline ends. CDR3 loop: CASSSPGAGLTGELFF. The CDR3 coding sequence is TGTGCCAGCAGCTCCCCCGGGGCAGGTTTAACCGGGGAGCTGTTTTTT. Together with reference TRBV11-2 and TRBJ2-2, the CDR3 gives the full variable domain: EAGVAQSPRYKIIEKRQSVAFWCNPISGHATLYWYQQILGQGPKLLIQFQNNGVVDDSQLPKDRFSAERLKGVDSTLKIQPAKLEDSAVYLCASSSPGAGLTGELFFGEGSRLTVL.

The chain couples TRBV10-1 to TRBJ2-3; 7 nucleotides agree with TRBD2. The junction had 7 bases not matched to a gene; V was cut back by 4 bases and J by 9 bases. CDR3 size: 13 residues. Germline CDR1 and CDR2: WNHNN and SYGVQD (reference sequence). The CDR3 sequence is CASSGQRGTTQYF. DNA for the CDR3: TGCGCCAGCAGTGGCCAGCGGGGCACGACGCAGTATTTT.

This clonotype was seen only a few times. V and J are TRBV6-6 and TRBJ2-2, with D perhaps matching TRBD1 or TRBD2 (5 bases each). CDR1 MNHNY and CDR2 SVGAGI come from the germline V gene (reference sequence). The CDR3 length is 14 residues. Trimming left V 6 bases short and J 2 bases short, with 10 bases between. This CDR3 is CASRPRGNTGELFF. The CDR3 DNA is TGTGCCAGCAGGCCACGGGGCAACACCGGGGAGCTGTTTTTT.

V is TRBV9 and J is TRBJ2-3; perhaps D is TRBD1 or TRBD2 (5 bases each). This CDR3 spans 15 amino acids. V lost 0 bases, J lost 5 bases, and 13 bases lay in between. Germline CDR1 SGDLS, CDR2 YYNGEE. CDR3 nucleotides: TGTGCCAGCAGCGTAGGAGACGGGGCTAAAGATACGCAGTATTTT. Encoded protein: CASSVGDGAKDTQYF.

This clonotype has more than one count but fewer than ten. The genes are TRBV7-3 and TRBJ2-2, with D possibly being TRBD1 (5 bases). Germline CDR1 reads SGHTA; CDR2 reads FQGTGA. This CDR3 comprises 17 residues. V was shortened by 2 bases and J by 4 bases, with 17 bases between the two germline ends. The DNA of the CDR3 is TGTGCCAGCAGCTTATATCCGACAGATCCATCCACCGGGGAGCTGTTTTTT. Translation: CASSLYPTDPSTGELFF. The full variable domain, its missing parts supplied by reference TRBV7-3 and TRBJ2-2, is GAGVSQTPSNKVTEKGKYVELRCDPISGHTALYWYRQSLGQGPEFLIYFQGTGAADDSGLPNDRFFAVRPEGSVSTLKIQRTERGDSAVYLCASSLYPTDPSTGELFFGEGSRLTVL.